The 28 T cell receptor beta chains below were found in one sample sequenced in a study of a mutant IDH1 vaccine in newly diagnosed glioma. Time point reported: week 11, during vaccination. In the vaccine, a single dose held 300 ug of the mutant IDH1 20-mer peptide, along with topical imiquimod. The protocol was immunoSEQ multiplex PCR, while the TCRdb copy is restricted to in-frame clones and leaves out a portion. Altogether about 61,000 clones are present, roughly 80% being singletons, with the ten largest covering over 4.5%. No antigen is known for these receptors. The source material was PBMCs, sampled from a glioma patient whose treatment included an IDH1 peptide vaccine. These receptors all stem from a man between 50 and 59 years old with glioma.

The genes are TRBV19 and TRBJ2-6; the D is unclear. This CDR3 region has 14 residues. Germline V CDR1 and CDR2: LNHDA, SQIVND (reference sequence). V lost 5 bases and J 0 bases, leaving 5 bases between the germline ends. This CDR3 reads CASSQVSGANVLTF. Here the CDR3 DNA reads TGTGCCAGTAGTCAGGTCTCTGGGGCCAACGTCCTGACTTTC.

This chain uses TRBV29-1 with TRBJ2-3, with D possibly matching TRBD1 (5 bases). Germline CDR1 SQVTM, CDR2 ANQGSEA. V lost 4 bases and J 0 bases, leaving 17 bases between the germline ends. This CDR3 contains 16 residues. This CDR3 is CSVARPRATSTDTQYF. The CDR3 DNA follows: TGCAGCGTTGCCCGCCCCAGGGCCACTAGCACAGATACGCAGTATTTT.

The chain recombines TRBV29-1 with TRBJ1-2; no definite D call. V was trimmed by 3 bases and J by 8 bases, leaving 16 bases between them. Germline V lookup: CDR1 SQVTM, CDR2 ANQGSEA. The CDR3 is 13 amino acids. This CDR3 reads CSVEQSGSEGYTF. The CDR3 DNA reads TGCAGCGTTGAGCAATCCGGGTCCGAGGGCTACACCTTC.

This clone turned up a few times. V and J are TRBV7-2 and TRBJ2-2; TRBD1 agrees at 8 bases. Germline V gives CDR1 SGHTA, CDR2 FQGNSA. Trimming at V came to 5 bases and at J to 5 bases, leaving 1 base not matched to a gene. CDR3 length: 13 amino acids. CDR3: CASSRQGTGELFF. DNA of the CDR3: TGTGCCAGCAGCAGACAGGGGACCGGGGAGCTGTTTTTT.

V is TRBV30 and J is TRBJ2-1, with a tentative D call TRBD1 (6 bases). The CDR3 is made up of 13 amino acids. Germline V gene lookup returns CDR1 GTSNPN and CDR2 SVGIG (reference sequence). Trimming removed 3 bases at V and 6 bases at J, with 12 bases between. CDR3 region: CAWSQGNFNEQFF. The CDR3 DNA reads TGTGCCTGGAGCCAGGGGAATTTCAATGAGCAGTTCTTC.

This rearrangement joins TRBV6-1 to TRBJ1-2; no firm D call. Germline CDR1 is MNHNS and CDR2 is SASEGT. The V end lost 5 bases, the J end lost 8 bases, and 15 bases lay between the germline ends. The CDR3 sequence is 13 residues long. The CDR3 DNA is TGTGCCAGCAGTTCGCGACGGGAGCGCGGCTACACCTTC. Its protein is CASSSRRERGYTF.

V and J are TRBV6-6 and TRBJ1-4; TRBD1 agrees at 8 bases. The CDR3 consists of 14 residues. Unmatched junction bases numbered 3, after V lost 5 bases and J lost 4 bases. Germline values: CDR1 MNHNY, CDR2 SVGAGI (reference sequence). CDR3 coding DNA: TGTGCCAGCAGTCAACAGGGGGTTAATGAAAAACTGTTTTTT. It codes for CASSQQGVNEKLFF.

The chain is built from TRBV4-1 and TRBJ2-7, with 8 bases aligning to TRBD2. CDR3 length: 16 residues. V lost 1 base and J lost 2; bases outside the gene matches: 7. Germline V CDR1 and CDR2: MGHRA, YSYEKL. CDR3 sequence (DNA): TGCGCCAGCAGCCAAGTGGAGACTAGCGCCACCTACGAGCAGTACTTC. Encoded protein: CASSQVETSATYEQYF.

This clone was counted a few times. The J gene is TRBJ1-5, the V gene TRBV28, with D unclear. The CDR3 totals 12 residues. V gave up 8 bases and J gave up 0 bases, with 5 bases separating them. Looked up from germline, CDR1 is MDHEN and CDR2 is SYDVKM. CDR3 sequence: CASRLSNQPQHF. In nucleotides, the CDR3 is TGTGCCAGCCGACTTAGCAATCAGCCCCAGCATTTT.

This clone was found once. The chain employs TRBV6-1 and TRBJ2-3; 10 bases match TRBD2. V lost 2 bases to trimming and J lost 3 bases; unmatched junction nucleotides: 14. CDR3 length: 19 amino acids. Germline values: CDR1 MNHNS, CDR2 SASEGT. This chain's CDR3 is CASSELGPWLAGATDTQYF. The CDR3 DNA reads TGTGCCAGCAGTGAACTAGGACCCTGGCTAGCGGGAGCAACAGATACGCAGTATTTT.

This chain joins TRBV4-2 and TRBJ2-7, with D tentatively TRBD1 or TRBD2 (6 bases each). The V and J ends lost 0 bases and 5 bases respectively, with 17 bases between them. Germline CDR1 reads LGHNA; CDR2 reads YNFKEQ. The length of the CDR3 is 16 residues. The CDR3 loop reads CASSQDRGSRGHEQYF. In nucleotides, the CDR3 is TGTGCCAGCAGCCAAGATAGGGGGAGCCGGGGGCACGAGCAGTACTTC.

This chain uses TRBV14 with TRBJ2-1; D ambiguous. From germline, CDR1 is SGHDN and CDR2 FVKESK. The CDR3 runs 13 residues. Trimming stripped 1 base from V and 3 bases from J, with 4 bases between. CDR3: CASSQVGYNEQFF. The CDR3 region has the DNA TGTGCCAGCAGCCAAGTGGGCTACAATGAGCAGTTCTTC.

CDR3 sequence (DNA): TGCAGCGTCGCGCCCGGGACAGCCCAAGAGACCCAGTACTTC. Protein: CSVAPGTAQETQYF. The rearrangement links TRBV29-1 to TRBJ2-5; 7 nucleotides align to TRBD1. Germline CDR1 reads SQVTM; CDR2 reads ANQGSEA. There are 14 residues in the CDR3. J gave up 1 base and V 6 bases, and 8 bases lay outside the gene matches. Full variable domain (remainder filled in from reference TRBV29-1 and TRBJ2-5): SAVISQKPSRDICQRGTSLTIQCQVDSQVTMMFWYRQQPGQSLTLIATANQGSEATYESGFVIDKFPISRPNLTFSTLTVSNMSPEDSSIYLCSVAPGTAQETQYFGPGTRLLVL.

This chain uses TRBV11-3 with TRBJ2-7; tentative D call: TRBD2 (6 bases). V was shortened by 6 bases and J by 6 bases, with 21 bases between the two germline ends. Germline V lookup: CDR1 SGHNT, CDR2 YENEEA. The CDR3 sequence is 15 residues long. Here the CDR3 reads CASSFSLGGMAEQYF. The CDR3 DNA is TGTGCCAGCAGTTTTTCTCTGGGGGGTATGGCCGAGCAGTACTTC.

The chain combines TRBV11-2 with TRBJ2-7; D is undetermined. V was clipped by 5 bases and J by 6 bases, with 14 bases between them. The CDR3 is 13 residues long. CDR1 is SGHAT and CDR2 is FQNNGV in the germline V gene. This CDR3 reads CASSSVRNSEQYF. Here the CDR3 DNA reads TGTGCCAGCAGCAGCGTGAGAAACTCCGAGCAGTACTTC.

This sequence joins TRBV6-5 and TRBJ2-3; D is tentatively TRBD1 or TRBD2 (5 bases each). V was clipped by 8 bases and J by 2 bases, with 14 bases between them. Germline V lookup: CDR1 MNHEY, CDR2 SVGAGI. The length of the CDR3 is 14 residues. The CDR3 region has the DNA TGTGCCAGCTCGGGGACCATCCCCACAGATACGCAGTATTTT. This codes for CASSGTIPTDTQYF.

The chain recombines TRBV7-3 with TRBJ2-2; D may match TRBD1 or TRBD2 (5 bases each). Germline values: CDR1 SGHTA, CDR2 FQGTGA. The CDR3 is 13 amino acids. V was clipped by 4 bases and J by 5 bases, with 8 bases between them. This CDR3 reads CASSSGRTGELFF. Written as DNA, the CDR3 is TGTGCCAGCAGCTCGGGACGGACCGGGGAGCTGTTTTTT.

The gene calls are TRBV5-1 and TRBJ1-6; 7 bases agree with TRBD1. Trimming cost V 0 bases and J 10 bases; bases outside gene matches: 4. CDR3 length: 14 amino acids. The V gene's germline CDR1 is SGHRS and CDR2 YFSETQ. The CDR3 DNA is TGCGCCAGCAGCTTGGAGGGGGCGTCGTCACCCCTCCACTTT. It encodes CASSLEGASSPLHF.

The chain uses TRBV14 and TRBJ1-5; no clear D gene. Trimming removed 1 base at V and 4 bases at J, with 5 bases between. The CDR3 is 13 residues long. Germline lookup yields CDR1 SGHDN and CDR2 FVKESK. This CDR3 reads CASSQGLNQPQHF. CDR3 nucleotide sequence: TGTGCCAGCAGCCAAGGTCTGAATCAGCCCCAGCATTTT. Supplemented by reference TRBV14 and TRBJ1-5, the full variable domain reads EAGVTQFPSHSVIEKGQTVTLRCDPISGHDNLYWYRRVMGKEIKFLLHFVKESKQDESGMPNNRFLAERTGGTYSTLKVQPAELEDSGVYFCASSQGLNQPQHFGDGTRLSIL.

This clone was seen only a few times. The chain carries TRBV2 and TRBJ1-4; tentative D call: TRBD1 (6 bases). Trimming removed 4 bases at V and 8 bases at J, with 11 bases between. The CDR3 length is 13 residues. The germline V gene has CDR1 SNHLY and CDR2 FYNNEI. CDR3 protein: CASSGGAVEKLFF. DNA for the CDR3: TGTGCCAGCAGTGGGGGGGCAGTGGAAAAACTGTTTTTT. The entire variable domain, with the rest obtained from reference TRBV2 and TRBJ1-4, is as follows: EPEVTQTPSHQVTQMGQEVILRCVPISNHLYFYWYRQILGQKVEFLVSFYNNEISEKSEIFDDQFSVERPDGSNFTLKIRSTKLEDSAMYFCASSGGAVEKLFFGSGTQLSVL.

This sequence joins TRBV2 and TRBJ2-1; D possibly corresponds to TRBD1 (6 bases). The germline V gene has CDR1 SNHLY and CDR2 FYNNEI. Trimming shortened V by 4 bases and J by 4 bases, and 14 bases separated the two germline ends. The CDR3 covers 15 residues. The CDR3 region has the DNA TGTGCCAGCAGTGGAACAGGGATTTCATACAATGAGCAGTTCTTC. This codes for CASSGTGISYNEQFF.

The J gene is TRBJ1-2, the V gene TRBV5-4; 9 bases are shared with TRBD1. The CDR3 covers 14 residues. J lost 4 bases, V lost 0 bases, and 1 base had no gene match. The germline V gene has CDR1 SGHNT and CDR2 YYREEE (reference sequence). The DNA for the CDR3 is TGTGCCAGCAGCTTGGTGGACAGGGGCTATGGCTACACCTTC. This sequence encodes CASSLVDRGYGYTF. Based on the CDR3 plus reference TRBV5-4 and TRBJ1-2, the full variable domain is ETGVTQSPTHLIKTRGQQVTLRCSSQSGHNTVSWYQQALGQGPQFIFQYYREEENGRGNFPPRFSGLQFPNYSSELNVNALELDDSALYLCASSLVDRGYGYTFGSGTRLTVV.

The J gene is TRBJ2-2, the V gene TRBV4-1; TRBD1 matches 9 bases. The CDR3 is made up of 18 amino acids. The ends lost 3 bases at V and 5 bases at J; junction bases unmatched: 13. The germline V gene encodes CDR1 MGHRA and CDR2 YSYEKL. CDR3 in DNA: TGCGCCAGCAGCCACATAACCAACACAGGGGGCGCAACCGGGGAGCTGTTTTTT. This encodes CASSHITNTGGATGELFF.

This clone was counted at least ten times. As DNA, the CDR3 is TGTGCCACCAGCAGAGAGACATCTCAGTACCAAGAGACCCAGTACTTC. It is translated as CATSRETSQYQETQYF. This sequence joins TRBV15 and TRBJ2-5; D unclear. The CDR3 extends over 16 amino acids. Germline-derived CDR1 and CDR2 are LNHNV and YYDKDF (reference sequence). Trimming took 0 bases from V and 0 from J, leaving 11 bases between them.

V usage is TRBV5-6 and J usage is TRBJ1-1, with no clear D. Germline-derived CDR1 and CDR2 are SGHDT and YYEEEE. The germline V and J ends were trimmed by 3 bases and 0 bases, with 9 bases remaining between them. This CDR3 is built from 14 residues. The CDR3 loop reads CASSSSILNTEAFF. CDR3 coding DNA: TGTGCCAGCAGCTCATCGATTTTGAACACTGAAGCTTTCTTT.

The chain employs TRBV12-1 and TRBJ1-1; TRBD1, the D gene given by the table, was not confirmed from the DNA. TRBV12-1 is a pseudogene locus. CDR3 length equals 17 residues. CDR3 coding DNA: TGTGCCAGCAGCTCTCTTCGGGACAGAGGGGTGGATCCTGAAGCTTTCTTT. This sequence encodes CASSSLRDRGVDPEAFF.

The chain uses TRBV6-1 and TRBJ2-6; D is unclear. The V gene lost 4 bases and the J gene lost 0 bases, with 7 bases spanning the gap. Germline lookup yields CDR1 MNHNS and CDR2 SASEGT. This CDR3 spans 15 amino acids. In DNA, the CDR3 is TGTGCCAGCAGTGTTGACAACTCTGGGGCCAACGTCCTGACTTTC. Encoded protein: CASSVDNSGANVLTF.

The rearrangement joins TRBV27 to TRBJ2-3; TRBD2 is a possible D gene (5 bases). This CDR3 spans 14 amino acids. CDR1 MNHEY and CDR2 SMNVEV come from the germline V gene (reference sequence). Trimming removed 2 bases from V and 3 bases from J, with 9 bases in between. CDR3 nucleotides: TGTGCCAGCAGTTTACGGAGGCCGACAGATACGCAGTATTTT. It translates to CASSLRRPTDTQYF.